This T cell receptor (beta chain) stems from a study of tumor and adjacent non-tumor tissue in lung cancer. Study overall: Each sample yielded 3.5 million to 5 million productive TCRbeta reads on average. Study-level results: Tumor repertoires had a smaller top 100 clone share than normal lung. Tumor TCR diversity, when higher, was linked to shorter survival.

Notes on this clonotype: What it recognizes is unknown.

A modified ARM-PCR protocol with three rounds of nested PCR amplified TCRbeta. TCRdb recomputed calls from the multiplex PCR reads with MiXCR, one row per CDR3 protein. Among under 95,000 distinct CDR3 sequences, more than 60% were seen once, and the ten largest hold around 14%. RNA was extracted from bulk tissue without any cell sorting. Donors were chemotherapy-naive, newly diagnosed lung cancer surgical patients in China, August–November 2014. V was clipped by 9 bases and J by 3 bases, with 15 bases between them. Germline assignment: CDR1 MNHNS and CDR2 SASEGT. The length of the CDR3 is 14 residues.

Sequencing was carried out using lung tumor tissue. This chain connects TRBV6-1 to TRBJ1-3; a possible D gene is TRBD1 (5 bases). This TCR was sampled from a man between 65 and 79 years old with non-small cell lung cancer. CDR3 loop: CASRTGFFGNTIYF. CDR3 nucleotide sequence: TGTGCCAGTAGAACAGGCTTCTTTGGAAACACCATATATTTT.